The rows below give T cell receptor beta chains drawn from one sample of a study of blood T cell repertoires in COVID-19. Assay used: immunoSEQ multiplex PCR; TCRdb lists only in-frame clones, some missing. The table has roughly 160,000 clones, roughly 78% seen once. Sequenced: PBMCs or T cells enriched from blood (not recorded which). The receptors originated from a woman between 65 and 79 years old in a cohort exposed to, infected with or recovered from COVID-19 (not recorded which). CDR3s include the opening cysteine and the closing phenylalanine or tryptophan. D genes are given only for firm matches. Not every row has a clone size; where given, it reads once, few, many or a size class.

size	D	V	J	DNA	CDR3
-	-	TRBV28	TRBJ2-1	TGTGCCAGCAGCCAAGGGGGAAGCTCCTACAATGAGCAGTTCTTC	CASSQGGSSYNEQFF
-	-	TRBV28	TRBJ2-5	TGTGCCAGCAGCAAGGCGGGCGATCCGTACCAAGAGACCCAGTACTTC	CASSKAGDPYQETQYF
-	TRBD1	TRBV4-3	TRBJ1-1	TGCGCCAGCAGCCCCGGGACAGGGCTTACGGCTTTCTTT	CASSPGTGLTAFF
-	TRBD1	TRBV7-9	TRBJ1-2	TGTGCCAGCAGCCCAGACAGGGGAGGCGGCTACACCTTC	CASSPDRGGGYTF
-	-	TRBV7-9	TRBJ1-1	TGTGCCAGCAGCTTGTTCGAGGGCTGGACTGAAGCTTTCTTT	CASSLFEGWTEAFF
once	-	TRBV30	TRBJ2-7	TGTGCCTGGAGCGGGAGTAACTCCTACGAGCAGTACTTC	CAWSGSNSYEQYF
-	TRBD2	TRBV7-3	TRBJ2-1	TGTGCCAGCAGCCAGGCTAGCGGGTACAATGAGCAGTTCTTC	CASSQASGYNEQFF
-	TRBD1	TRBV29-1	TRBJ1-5	TGCAGCGTTGAGTCATCGGGAGGGGGCCCCCAGCATTTT	CSVESSGGGPQHF
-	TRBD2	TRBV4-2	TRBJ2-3	TGTGCCAGCAGAGTAAATAGCGGGAGTGAGACAGATACGCAGTATTTT	CASRVNSGSETDTQYF
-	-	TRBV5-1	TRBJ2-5	TGCGCCAGCAGCCGAAGGGGGATCGAAGAGACCCAGTACTTC	CASSRRGIEETQYF
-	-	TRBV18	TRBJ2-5	TGTGCCAGCTCTAGGGAGGTCCAAGAGACCCAGTACTTC	CASSREVQETQYF
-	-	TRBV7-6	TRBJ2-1	TGTGCCAGCAGCGCACGGCGGAGCTCCTACAATGAGCAGTTCTTC	CASSARRSSYNEQFF
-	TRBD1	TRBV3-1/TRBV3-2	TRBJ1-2	TGTGCCAGCAGCCTGAGAGACAGGGGCTATGGCTACACCTTC	CASSLRDRGYGYTF
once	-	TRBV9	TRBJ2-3	TGTGCCAGCAGCGTAGGTCTCCTAGTGGCAGATACGCAGTATTTT	CASSVGLLVADTQYF
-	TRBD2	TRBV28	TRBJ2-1	TGTGCCAGCAGTTGGCCCCTAGCGGGAGGGCACCTAACCTACAATGAGCAGTTCTTC	CASSWPLAGGHLTYNEQFF
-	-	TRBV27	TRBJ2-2	TGTGCCAGCAGTTTAGTAGGGGCGAACACCGGGGAGCTGTTTTTT	CASSLVGANTGELFF
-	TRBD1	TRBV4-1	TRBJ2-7	TGCGCCAGCAGCCAACCGGGACAGGGGTATTACGAGCAGTACTTC	CASSQPGQGYYEQYF
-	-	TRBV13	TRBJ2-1	TGTGCCAGCACCGGGGGTGAGCAGTTCTTC	CASTGGEQFF
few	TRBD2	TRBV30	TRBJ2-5	TGTGCCTGGAATATCGGGAGGACGTACCAAGAGACCCAGTACTTC	CAWNIGRTYQETQYF
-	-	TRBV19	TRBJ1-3	TGTGCCAGTAGTATACGACAGCACTCTGGAAACACCATATATTTT	CASSIRQHSGNTIYF
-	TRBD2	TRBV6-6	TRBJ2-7	TGTGCCAGCAGCCAACCTAGCGGGAGCTACGAGCAGTACTTC	CASSQPSGSYEQYF
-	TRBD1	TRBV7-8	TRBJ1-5	TGTGCCAGCAGCTTTTTGGGACAGGGGTTTGTTGAGCCCCAGCATTTT	CASSFLGQGFVEPQHF
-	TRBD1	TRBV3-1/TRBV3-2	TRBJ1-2	TGTGCCAGCAGCCAAGCCGAGACAGGGGGCTATGGCTACACCTTC	CASSQAETGGYGYTF
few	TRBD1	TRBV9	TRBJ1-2	TGTGCCAGCAGCGTGGGACAGGGGGATGGCTACACCTTC	CASSVGQGDGYTF
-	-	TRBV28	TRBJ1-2	TGTGCCACCATATCACAGGGTTGGGGCTACACCTTC	CATISQGWGYTF
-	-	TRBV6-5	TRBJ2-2	TGTGCCAGCAGTTACGGGCAGTGGGGCGAGGAGCTGTTTTTT	CASSYGQWGEELFF
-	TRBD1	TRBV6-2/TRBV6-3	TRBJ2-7	TGTGCCAGCAGTTTCCACCCATCGACAGGGGGCCCTAGCTCCTACGAGCAGTACTTC	CASSFHPSTGGPSSYEQYF
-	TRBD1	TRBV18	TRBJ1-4	TGTGCCAGCTCACCATTTGAGGGGGCGACTAATGAAAAACTGTTTTTT	CASSPFEGATNEKLFF
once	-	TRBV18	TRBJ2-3	TGTGCCAGCTCACCAGACAGTGGCGTTAGCACAGATACGCAGTATTTT	CASSPDSGVSTDTQYF
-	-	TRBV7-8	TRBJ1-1	TGTGCCAGCAGCACGCAGCGTATGAACACTGAAGCTTTCTTT	CASSTQRMNTEAFF
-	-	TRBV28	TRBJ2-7	TGTGCCAGCAGTCAGGACAGATACGAGCAGTACTTC	CASSQDRYEQYF
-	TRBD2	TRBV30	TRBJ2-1	TGTGCCTGGAGTCGATGGGGACTAAACAATGAGCAGTTCTTC	CAWSRWGLNNEQFF
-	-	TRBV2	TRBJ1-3	TGTGCCAGCTTCCAGGGGAGCTCTGGAAACACCATATATTTT	CASFQGSSGNTIYF
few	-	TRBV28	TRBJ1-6	TGTGCCAGCAGTTTATCGCGGCGGAATTCACCCCTCCACTTT	CASSLSRRNSPLHF
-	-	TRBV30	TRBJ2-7	TGTGCCTGGAGCCGGGACACGGACGAGCAGTACTTC	CAWSRDTDEQYF
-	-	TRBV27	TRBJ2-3	TGTGCCAGCAGTTTATCCCGAGCGAGACTCACAGATACGCAGTATTTT	CASSLSRARLTDTQYF
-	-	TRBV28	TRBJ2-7	TGTGCCAGCAGTTTGGCCTCGTACGAGCAGTACTTC	CASSLASYEQYF
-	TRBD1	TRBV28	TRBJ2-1	TGTGCCAGCAGTGGGGGACAGCACAATGAGCAGTTCTTC	CASSGGQHNEQFF
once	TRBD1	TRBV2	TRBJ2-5	TGTGCCAGCAACTGGGACAGCCAAGAGACCCAGTACTTC	CASNWDSQETQYF
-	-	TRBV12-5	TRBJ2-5	TGTGCTAGTGGTTTCTGGGGAGGAGAGACCCAGTACTTC	CASGFWGGETQYF
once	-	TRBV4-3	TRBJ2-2	TGCGCCAGCAGCCAGGAAGGGTCCGCGGGACTTAACACCGGGGAGCTGTTTTTT	CASSQEGSAGLNTGELFF
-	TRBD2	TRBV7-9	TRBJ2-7	TGTGCCAGCAGAGTACTACCGGGTACTGGGGGACTAGAGGGCTACGAGCAGTACTTC	CASRVLPGTGGLEGYEQYF
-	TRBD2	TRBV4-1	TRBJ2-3	TGCGCCAGCAGCCAAGATCCCCTAGCGGAGGATACGCAGTATTTT	CASSQDPLAEDTQYF
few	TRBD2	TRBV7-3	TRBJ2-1	TGTGCCAGCAGCGAAAGGACTAGCGGCTATAATGAGCAGTTCTTC	CASSERTSGYNEQFF
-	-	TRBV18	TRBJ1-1	TGTGCCAGCTCATCCGACACCCCGAACACTGAAGCTTTCTTT	CASSSDTPNTEAFF
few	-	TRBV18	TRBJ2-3	TGTGCCAGCTCACCCCGAGGCAGCACAGATACGCAGTATTTT	CASSPRGSTDTQYF
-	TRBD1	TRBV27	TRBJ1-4	TGTGCCAGCAGTTTATCAGGGACAGGGGAAAAACTGTTTTTT	CASSLSGTGEKLFF
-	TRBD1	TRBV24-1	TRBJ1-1	TGTGCCACCAGGTCAGGACAGGGGGCCAACACTGAAGCTTTCTTT	CATRSGQGANTEAFF
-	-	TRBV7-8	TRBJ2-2	TGTGCCAGCAGCTTGGGCCTGGTTTTCGGGGAGCTGTTTTTT	CASSLGLVFGELFF
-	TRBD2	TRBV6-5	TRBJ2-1	TGTGCCAGCGCAGCCGGACTAGCGGGAGTACATGAGCAGTTCTTC	CASAAGLAGVHEQFF